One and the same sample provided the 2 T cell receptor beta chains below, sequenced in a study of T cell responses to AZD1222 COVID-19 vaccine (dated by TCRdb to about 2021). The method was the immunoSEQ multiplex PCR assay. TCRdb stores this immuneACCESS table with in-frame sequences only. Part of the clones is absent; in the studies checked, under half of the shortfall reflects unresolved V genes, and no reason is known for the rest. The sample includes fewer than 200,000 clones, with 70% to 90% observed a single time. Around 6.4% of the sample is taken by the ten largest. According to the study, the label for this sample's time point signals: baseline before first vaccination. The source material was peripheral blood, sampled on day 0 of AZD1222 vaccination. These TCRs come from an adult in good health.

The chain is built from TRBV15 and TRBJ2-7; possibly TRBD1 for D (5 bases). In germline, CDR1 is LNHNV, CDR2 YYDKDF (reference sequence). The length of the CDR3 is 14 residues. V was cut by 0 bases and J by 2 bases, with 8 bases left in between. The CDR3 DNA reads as TGTGCCACCAGCAGAGAAACAGGCCCCTACGAGCAGTACTTC. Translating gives CATSRETGPYEQYF.

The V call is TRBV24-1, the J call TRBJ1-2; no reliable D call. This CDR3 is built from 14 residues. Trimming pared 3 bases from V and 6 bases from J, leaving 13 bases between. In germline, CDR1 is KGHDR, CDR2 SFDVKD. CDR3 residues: CATSDGPTAHGYTF. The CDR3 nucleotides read TGTGCCACCAGTGATGGACCTACCGCCCATGGCTACACCTTC.